This T cell receptor (beta chain) appears in the sequencing data of a study of blood T cell repertoires in COVID-19. Study at large: The origin of the acute and convalescent COVID-19 samples was the United States, Italy and Spain.

Trimming stripped 4 bases from V and 3 bases from J, with 13 bases between. The length of the CDR3 is 14 residues. The germline gives CDR1 SGDLS, CDR2 YYNGEE. Data came from immunoSEQ multiplex PCR; TCRdb stores just in-frame clones and leaves some out. The sample lists tens of thousands of clones; about 82% were seen once. The TCR comes from a woman older than 75 in a cohort sampled during active or convalescent COVID-19. Sequenced sample: peripheral blood. This chain joins TRBV9 and TRBJ1-1; D possibly corresponds to TRBD1 (5 bases). The CDR3 nucleotides read TGTGCCAGCAGCCTCAGCAGGGCGGACACTGAAGCTTTCTTT. It codes for CASSLSRADTEAFF.